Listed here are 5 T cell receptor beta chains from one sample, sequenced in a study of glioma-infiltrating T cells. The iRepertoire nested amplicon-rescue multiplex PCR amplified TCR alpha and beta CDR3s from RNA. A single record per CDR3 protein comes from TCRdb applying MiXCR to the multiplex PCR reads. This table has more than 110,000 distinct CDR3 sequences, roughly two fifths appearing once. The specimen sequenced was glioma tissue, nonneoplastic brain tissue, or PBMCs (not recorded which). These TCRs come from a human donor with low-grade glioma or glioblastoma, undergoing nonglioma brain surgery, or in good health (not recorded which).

CDR3 coding DNA: TGCAGTGCAATTAGCGGGGGGTCCTCCTACGAGCAGTACTTC. Protein product: CSAISGGSSYEQYF. J is TRBJ2-7 and V is TRBV20-1; TRBD2 matches 10 bases. The CDR3 has 14 amino acids. Losses at the gene ends were 6 bases for V and 0 bases for J; bases not matched to a gene: 5. CDR1 and CDR2 from the germline V gene are DFQATT and SNEGSKA (reference sequence).

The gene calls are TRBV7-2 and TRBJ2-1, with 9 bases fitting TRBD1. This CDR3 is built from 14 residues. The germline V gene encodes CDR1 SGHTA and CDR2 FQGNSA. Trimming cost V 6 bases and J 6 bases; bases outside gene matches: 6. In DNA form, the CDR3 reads TGTGCCAGCAGACAACCGGGACAGGGCAATGAGCAGTTCTTC. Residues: CASRQPGQGNEQFF.

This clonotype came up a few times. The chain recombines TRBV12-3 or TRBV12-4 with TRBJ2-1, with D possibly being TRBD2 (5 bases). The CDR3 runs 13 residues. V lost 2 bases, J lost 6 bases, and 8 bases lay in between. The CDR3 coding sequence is TGTGCCAGCAGTTTAACCGGGATCAATGAGCAGTTCTTC. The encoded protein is CASSLTGINEQFF.

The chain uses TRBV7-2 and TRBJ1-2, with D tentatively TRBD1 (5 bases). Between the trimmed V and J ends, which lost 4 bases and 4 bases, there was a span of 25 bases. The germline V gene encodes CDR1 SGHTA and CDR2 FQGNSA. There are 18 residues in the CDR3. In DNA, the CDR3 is TGTGCCAGCAGCTCCAATTCCCAGGGACGGTGGATCCCCTATGGCTACACCTTC. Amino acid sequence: CASSSNSQGRWIPYGYTF. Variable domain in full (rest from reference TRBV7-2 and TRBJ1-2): GAGVSQSPSNKVTEKGKDVELRCDPISGHTALYWYRQSLGQGLEFLIYFQGNSAPDKSGLPSDRFSAERTGGSVSTLTIQRTQQEDSAVYLCASSSNSQGRWIPYGYTFGSGTRLTVV.

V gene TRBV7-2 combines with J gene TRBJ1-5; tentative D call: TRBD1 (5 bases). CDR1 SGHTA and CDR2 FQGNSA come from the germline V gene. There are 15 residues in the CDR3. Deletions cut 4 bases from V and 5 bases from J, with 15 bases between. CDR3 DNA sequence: TGTGCCAGCAGCTCCGGGGCAGGGAGGGATCAGCCCCAGCATTTT. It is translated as CASSSGAGRDQPQHF.